This TCR beta chain was identified in a study of blood T cell repertoires in COVID-19. Assay used: immunoSEQ multiplex PCR; TCRdb lists only in-frame clones, some missing. The repertoire holds almost 90,000 clones, with about nine tenths as singletons. Germline CDR1 KGHSH, CDR2 LQKENI. V shed 1 base and J shed 0 bases, with 10 bases lying between them. This CDR3 spans 16 amino acids. This rearrangement joins TRBV18 to TRBJ1-3, with a weak D call TRBD1 (6 bases). Sequenced: peripheral blood. This TCR derives from a man younger than 30 with COVID-19, enrolled during active disease. CDR3 DNA: TGTGCCAGCTCACCACTGAGGGGGAGCTCTGGAAACACCATATATTTT. Translating it yields CASSPLRGSSGNTIYF.